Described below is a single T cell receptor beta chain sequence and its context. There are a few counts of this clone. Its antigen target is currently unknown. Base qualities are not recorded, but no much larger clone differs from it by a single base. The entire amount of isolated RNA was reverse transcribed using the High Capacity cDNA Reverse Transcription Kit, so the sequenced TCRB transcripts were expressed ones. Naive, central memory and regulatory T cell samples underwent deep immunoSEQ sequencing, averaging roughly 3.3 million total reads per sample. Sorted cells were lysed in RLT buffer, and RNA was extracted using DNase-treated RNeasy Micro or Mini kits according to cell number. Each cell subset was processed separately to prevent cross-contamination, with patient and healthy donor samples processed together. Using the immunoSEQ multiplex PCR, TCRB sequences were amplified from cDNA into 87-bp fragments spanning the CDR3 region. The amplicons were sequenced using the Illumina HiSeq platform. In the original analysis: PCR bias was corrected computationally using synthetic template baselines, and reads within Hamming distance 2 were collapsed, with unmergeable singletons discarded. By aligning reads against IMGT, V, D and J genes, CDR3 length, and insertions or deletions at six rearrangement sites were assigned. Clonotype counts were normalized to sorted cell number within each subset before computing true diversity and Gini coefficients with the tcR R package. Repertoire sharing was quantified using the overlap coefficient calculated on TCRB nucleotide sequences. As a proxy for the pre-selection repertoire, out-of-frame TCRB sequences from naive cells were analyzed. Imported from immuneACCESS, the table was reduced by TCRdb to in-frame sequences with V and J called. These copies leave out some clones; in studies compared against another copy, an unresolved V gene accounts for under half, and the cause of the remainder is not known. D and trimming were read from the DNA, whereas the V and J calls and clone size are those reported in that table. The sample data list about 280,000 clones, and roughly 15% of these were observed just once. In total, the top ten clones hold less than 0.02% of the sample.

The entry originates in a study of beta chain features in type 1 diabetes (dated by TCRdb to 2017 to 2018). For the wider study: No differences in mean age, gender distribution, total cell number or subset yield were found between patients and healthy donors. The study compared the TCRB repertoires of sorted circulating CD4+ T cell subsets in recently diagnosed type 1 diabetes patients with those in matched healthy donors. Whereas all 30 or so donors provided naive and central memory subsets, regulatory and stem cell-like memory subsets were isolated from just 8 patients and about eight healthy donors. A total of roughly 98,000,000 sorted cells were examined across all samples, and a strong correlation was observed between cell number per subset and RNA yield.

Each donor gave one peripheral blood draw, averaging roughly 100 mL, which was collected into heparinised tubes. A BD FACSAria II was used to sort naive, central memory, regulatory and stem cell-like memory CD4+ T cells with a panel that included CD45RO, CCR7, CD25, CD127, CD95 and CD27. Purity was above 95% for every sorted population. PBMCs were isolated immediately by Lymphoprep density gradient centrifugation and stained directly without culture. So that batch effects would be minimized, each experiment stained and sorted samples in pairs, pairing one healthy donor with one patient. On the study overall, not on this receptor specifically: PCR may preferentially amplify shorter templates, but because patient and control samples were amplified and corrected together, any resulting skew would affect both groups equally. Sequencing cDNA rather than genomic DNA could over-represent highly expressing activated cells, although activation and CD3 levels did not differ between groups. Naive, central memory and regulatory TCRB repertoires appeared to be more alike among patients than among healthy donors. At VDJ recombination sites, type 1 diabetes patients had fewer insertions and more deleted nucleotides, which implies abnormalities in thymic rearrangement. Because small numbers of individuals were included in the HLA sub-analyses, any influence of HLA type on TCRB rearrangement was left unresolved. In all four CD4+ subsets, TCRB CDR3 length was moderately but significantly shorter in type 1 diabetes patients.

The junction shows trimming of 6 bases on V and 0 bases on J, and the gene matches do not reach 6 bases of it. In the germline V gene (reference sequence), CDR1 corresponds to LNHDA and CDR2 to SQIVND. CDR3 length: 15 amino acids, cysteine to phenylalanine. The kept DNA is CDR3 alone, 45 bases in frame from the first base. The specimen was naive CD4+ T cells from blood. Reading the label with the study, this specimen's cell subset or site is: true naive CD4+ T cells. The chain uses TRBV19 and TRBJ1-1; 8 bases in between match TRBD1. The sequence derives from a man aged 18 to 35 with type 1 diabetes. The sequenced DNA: TGTGCCAGTAGCATCAGACAGGGGCTGAACACTGAAGCTTTCTTT. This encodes CASSIRQGLNTEAFF.